Each of the 17 T cell receptor beta chains below was sequenced from the same sample in a study of T cells after somatic rescue of genetic block. Profiling relied on immunoSEQ multiplex PCR, and the TCRdb table lists in-frame clones only, not all of them. This table holds tens of thousands of clones, approximately 90% found once. Input material: peripheral blood mononuclear cells (PBMCs). The receptor source for this set is a middle-aged man.

The chain links TRBV6-6 to TRBJ1-5, with TRBD1 matching 10 bases. CDR3 length: 15 amino acids. The V segment lost 5 bases and the J segment 4 bases; nucleotides outside the gene matches: 5. The V gene's germline CDR1 is MNHNY and CDR2 SVGAGI (reference sequence). As DNA, the CDR3 is TGTGCCAGCAGTAGGGGACAGGGGAGGAATCAGCCCCAGCATTTT. It yields the protein CASSRGQGRNQPQHF.

The chain links TRBV28 to TRBJ2-7; perhaps D is TRBD1 or TRBD2 (5 bases each). V shed 7 bases and J shed 2 bases, with 12 bases lying between them. The CDR3 runs to 13 residues. Germline CDR1 is MDHEN and CDR2 is SYDVKM. Here the CDR3 DNA reads TGTGCCAGCACTTGGGGGACGGCCTACGAGCAGTACTTC. Protein product: CASTWGTAYEQYF.

J is TRBJ1-5 and V is TRBV19, with D unresolved. Deletions cut 3 bases from V and 2 bases from J, with 11 bases between. The CDR3 contains 15 residues. Germline V CDR1 and CDR2: LNHDA, SQIVND (reference sequence). The CDR3 DNA reads as TGTGCCAGTAGTATTTGGTCGAAGGGCAATCAGCCCCAGCATTTT. It encodes CASSIWSKGNQPQHF.

This sequence joins TRBV5-1 and TRBJ1-6; the D gene is possibly TRBD1 (5 bases). This CDR3 spans 15 amino acids. Per germline, CDR1 SGHRS and CDR2 YFSETQ. V was cut by 0 bases and J by 3 bases, with 7 bases left in between. DNA for the CDR3: TGCGCCAGCAGCTTGGGACAGAACTATAATTCACCCCTCCACTTT. As protein: CASSLGQNYNSPLHF.

The V call is TRBV7-9, the J call TRBJ2-2; 8 bases are a match to TRBD2. Trimming took 0 bases from V and 6 from J; bases not matched to a gene: 6. The CDR3 runs 16 residues. Germline assignment: CDR1 SEHNR and CDR2 FQNEAQ (reference sequence). The CDR3 sequence is CASSLAPGGAPGELFF. DNA for the CDR3: TGTGCCAGCAGCTTAGCGCCCGGGGGGGCGCCCGGGGAGCTGTTTTTT.

The rearrangement links TRBV11-2 to TRBJ2-7; D possibly corresponds to TRBD1 (6 bases). V shed 0 bases and J shed 1 base, with 10 bases lying between them. Germline loops: CDR1 SGHAT, CDR2 FQNNGV. The CDR3 totals 15 residues. The CDR3 sequence: CASSLEMGASYEQYF. The CDR3, as DNA: TGTGCCAGCAGCTTAGAGATGGGGGCGTCCTACGAGCAGTACTTC. Together with reference TRBV11-2 and TRBJ2-7, the CDR3 gives the full variable domain: EAGVAQSPRYKIIEKRQSVAFWCNPISGHATLYWYQQILGQGPKLLIQFQNNGVVDDSQLPKDRFSAERLKGVDSTLKIQPAKLEDSAVYLCASSLEMGASYEQYFGPGTRLTVT.

The sample holds one count of this clone. The chain carries TRBV19 and TRBJ2-7; D possibly uses TRBD1 or TRBD2 (5 bases each). Germline V CDR1 and CDR2: LNHDA, SQIVND (reference sequence). V gave up 9 bases and J gave up 2 bases, with 11 bases separating them. This CDR3 has 12 residues. CDR3 protein: CASRGSAYEQYF. CDR3 sequence (DNA): TGTGCCAGCCGGGGCTCGGCCTACGAGCAGTACTTC.

V and J are TRBV6-1 and TRBJ1-5; D gene ambiguous. This CDR3 comprises 13 residues. Germline CDR1 and CDR2: MNHNS and SASEGT. V was cut by 7 bases and J by 4 bases, with 11 bases left in between. As DNA, the CDR3 is TGTGCCAGCATTAGTGGAGGAAATCAGCCCCAGCATTTT. Its translation is CASISGGNQPQHF.

The CDR3 region is CASSLGRSEAFF. CDR3 coding DNA: TGTGCCAGCAGCTTGGGGAGGTCTGAAGCTTTCTTT. The chain recombines TRBV7-9 with TRBJ1-1; D is ambiguous. This CDR3 is 12 amino acids long. V was pared by 3 bases and J by 6 bases, with 8 bases between. Germline V gene data show CDR1 as SEHNR and CDR2 as FQNEAQ (reference sequence).

This clone was recorded only once. The V call is TRBV7-6, the J call TRBJ2-3; 8 bases are a match to TRBD1. CDR3 size: 17 residues. CDR1 SGHVS and CDR2 FNYEAQ come from the germline V gene. The V and J ends lost 5 bases and 2 bases, in that order; junction bases with no gene match: 12. DNA of the CDR3: TGTGCCAGCAGCCTAACCCGACAGGGGACCATCACAGATACGCAGTATTTT. Its protein is CASSLTRQGTITDTQYF.

The count of this clone is one. The chain carries TRBV28 and TRBJ2-7, with 9 nucleotides matching TRBD2. The CDR3 totals 14 residues. The germline V gene encodes CDR1 MDHEN and CDR2 SYDVKM. After removal of 6 bases from V and 3 bases from J, the junction contained 6 bases not matched to a gene. This CDR3 reads CASSPGLANYEQYF. Here the CDR3 DNA reads TGTGCCAGCAGCCCTGGACTAGCGAACTACGAGCAGTACTTC.

This chain uses TRBV6-1 with TRBJ1-2; D unresolved. The CDR3 spans 14 residues. The germline V and J ends were trimmed by 2 bases and 6 bases, with 13 bases remaining between them. Germline CDR1 and CDR2: MNHNS and SASEGT. The CDR3 sequence is CASSEKGDIHGYTF. The CDR3, as DNA: TGTGCCAGCAGTGAAAAAGGTGATATCCATGGCTACACCTTC.

The count of this clone is one. The CDR3 sequence is CASSLSGGWTGELFF. DNA for the CDR3: TGTGCCAGCTCCCTAAGCGGGGGCTGGACCGGGGAGCTGTTTTTT. The chain carries TRBV18 and TRBJ2-2; TRBD2 matches at 8 bases. This CDR3 spans 15 amino acids. V was clipped by 6 bases and J by 5 bases; unmatched bases: 8. Germline lookup yields CDR1 KGHSH and CDR2 LQKENI. Drawing the rest from reference TRBV18 and TRBJ2-2, the complete variable domain is NAGVMQNPRHLVRRRGQEARLRCSPMKGHSHVYWYRQLPEEGLKFMVYLQKENIIDESGMPKERFSAEFPKEGPSILRIQQVVRGDSAAYFCASSLSGGWTGELFFGEGSRLTVL.

This clone was observed once. The chain links TRBV7-6 to TRBJ2-5; 7 bases are shared with TRBD2. The V segment lost 3 bases and the J segment 1 base; nucleotides outside the gene matches: 2. This CDR3 contains 14 residues. CDR1 and CDR2 (germline): SGHVS, FNYEAQ. The CDR3: CASSFGTIQETQYF. In DNA, the CDR3 is TGTGCCAGCAGCTTTGGGACTATCCAAGAGACCCAGTACTTC. The whole variable domain, remainder taken from reference TRBV7-6 and TRBJ2-5, is GAGVSQSPRYKVTKRGQDVALRCDPISGHVSLYWYRQALGQGPEFLTYFNYEAQQDKSGLPNDRFSAERPEGSISTLTIQRTEQRDSAMYRCASSFGTIQETQYFGPGTRLLVL.

The chain recombines TRBV9 with TRBJ2-5; no clear D. V was clipped by 0 bases and J by 1 base, with 7 bases between them. The CDR3 is 14 amino acids. Germline assignment: CDR1 SGDLS and CDR2 YYNGEE. The CDR3 protein is CASSVGRSQETQYF. In nucleotides, the CDR3 is TGTGCCAGCAGCGTAGGGCGGTCCCAAGAGACCCAGTACTTC.

The chain couples TRBV12-5 to TRBJ2-4, with a tentative D call TRBD2 (5 bases). The CDR3 totals 18 residues. Trimming stripped 7 bases from V and 0 bases from J, with 22 bases between. Germline CDR1 LGHNT, CDR2 FRNRAP. DNA of the CDR3: TGTGCTAGTGCCCAAACCGGACTGCCGGACCCAGCCAAAAACATTCAGTACTTC. Protein sequence: CASAQTGLPDPAKNIQYF.

This clone appeared once. V is TRBV30 and J is TRBJ1-2; D remains ambiguous. V lost 2 bases, J lost 3 bases, and 7 bases lay in between. This CDR3 region has 12 residues. The germline V gene has CDR1 GTSNPN and CDR2 SVGIG (reference sequence). CDR3 region: CAWSWQDYGYTF. The CDR3 coding sequence is TGTGCCTGGAGTTGGCAGGACTATGGCTACACCTTC.